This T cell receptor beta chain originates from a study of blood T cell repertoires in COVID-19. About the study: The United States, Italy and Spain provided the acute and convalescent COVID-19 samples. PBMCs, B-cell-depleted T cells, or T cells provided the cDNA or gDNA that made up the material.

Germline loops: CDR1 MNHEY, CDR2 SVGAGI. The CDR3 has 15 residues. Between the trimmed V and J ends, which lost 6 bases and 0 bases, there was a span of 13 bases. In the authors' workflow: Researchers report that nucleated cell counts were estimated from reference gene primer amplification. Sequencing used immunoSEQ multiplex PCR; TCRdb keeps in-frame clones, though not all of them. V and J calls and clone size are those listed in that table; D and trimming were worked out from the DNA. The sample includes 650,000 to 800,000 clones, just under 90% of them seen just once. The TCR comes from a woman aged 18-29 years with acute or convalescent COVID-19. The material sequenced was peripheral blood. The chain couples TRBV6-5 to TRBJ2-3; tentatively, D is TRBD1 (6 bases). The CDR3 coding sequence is TGTGCCAGCAGCCCCGGACAGTCTAGCACAGATACGCAGTATTTT. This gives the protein CASSPGQSSTDTQYF.